The clone carrying this T cell receptor (beta chain) was observed at least ten times. Its antigen is not identified. This sample stems from a study of Graves' ophthalmopathy and Graves' hyperthyroidism. Other autoimmune diseases, uncontrolled infections, pregnancy or lactation ruled patients out of participation. CDR3 length equals 19 residues. V was cut by 1 base and J by 4 bases, with 23 bases left in between. Germline values: CDR1 SGHRS, CDR2 YFSETQ. TCR beta CDR3 amplification used RNA transcripts. HTBI-primed first-round RT-PCR preceded second-round multiplex PCR. In TCRdb, the multiplex PCR reads were re-called with MiXCR into one record per CDR3 protein. The data show around 340,000 distinct CDR3 sequences, with about a sixth seen just once and 9% to 15% held by the top ten. General study points: The model predicted ophthalmopathy progression with over 60% sensitivity and around 74% specificity. From stable hyperthyroidism, ophthalmopathy was separated by a 13-signature model with 87.88% sensitivity and approximately 84% specificity.

The chain carries TRBV5-1 and TRBJ2-2; weak D call: TRBD1 (5 bases). The material sequenced was peripheral blood. The clonotype comes from an adult man with Graves' ophthalmopathy. As DNA, the CDR3 is TGCGCCAGCAGCTTGTGGGGCCACCAAAGGCAGGGTAGCACCGGGGAGCTGTTTTTT. Residues: CASSLWGHQRQGSTGELFF.